The 31 T cell receptor beta chains given below trace back to one sample, sequenced in a study of beta chain features in type 1 diabetes (dated by TCRdb to the late 2010s). Libraries were constructed by the immunoSEQ multiplex PCR assay. The High Capacity cDNA Reverse Transcription Kit was used to reverse transcribe all of the isolated RNA, meaning that expressed TCRB transcripts were what got sequenced. TCRdb provides this immuneACCESS table in a form limited to in-frame rearrangements. Some clones are lacking; in checked studies, under half of them reflect an unresolved V gene, and why the rest are absent is not known. In all, the sample holds about 620,000 clones, and 15% to 18% of those were seen once. The ten largest clones add up to 0.093% of the sample. Sequencing was performed on naive CD4+ T cells from blood. The sample's cell subset or site label is to be understood as: true naive CD4+ T cells. These receptors were taken from a man younger than 30 in good health.

There are a few counts of this clone. The chain employs TRBV6-5 and TRBJ1-1, with D possibly TRBD1 on 5 matching bases. This CDR3 is 15 amino acids long. Germline V gene lookup returns CDR1 MNHEY and CDR2 SVGAGI. Trimming removed 2 bases from V and 3 bases from J, with 13 bases in between. CDR3 nucleotide sequence: TGTGCCAGCAGTTACGGGGGGTTGCGGTACACTGAAGCTTTCTTT. It codes for CASSYGGLRYTEAFF.

This clone was picked up a small number of times. The chain links TRBV14 to TRBJ1-2, with D unclear. This CDR3 is 16 amino acids long. The V and J ends lost 4 bases and 4 bases respectively, with 19 bases between them. Germline CDR1 SGHDN, CDR2 FVKESK. CDR3 coding DNA: TGTGCCAGCAGCCCGTTACTTCCCCGAGGGAGCTATGGCTACACCTTC. It encodes CASSPLLPRGSYGYTF.

This clone was counted only a few times. V gene TRBV11-1 combines with J gene TRBJ2-1, with 9 bases fitting TRBD1. Germline lookup yields CDR1 SGHAT and CDR2 FQDESV (reference sequence). This CDR3 contains 15 residues. Trimming cost V 5 bases and J 6 bases; bases outside gene matches: 8. The CDR3 protein is CASSPDRGKFNEQFF. The CDR3 region has the DNA TGTGCCAGCAGCCCCGACAGGGGGAAGTTCAATGAGCAGTTCTTC.

This clone has just a few counts. This chain uses TRBV5-6 with TRBJ2-2, with a tentative D call TRBD2 (5 bases). CDR3 length equals 15 residues. Germline loops: CDR1 SGHDT, CDR2 YYEEEE. Trimming removed 1 base at V and 0 bases at J, with 7 bases between. The CDR3 is CASSLRLSNTGELFF. CDR3 nucleotides: TGTGCCAGCAGCTTGCGACTATCGAACACCGGGGAGCTGTTTTTT.

This rearrangement joins TRBV10-3 to TRBJ2-2, with a possible D match to TRBD1 (6 bases). This CDR3 region has 14 residues. CDR1 and CDR2 from the germline V gene are ENHRY and SYGVKD. Trimming stripped 10 bases from V and 3 bases from J, with 15 bases between. CDR3: CATRNRVDTGELFF. The CDR3 nucleotides are TGTGCCACCAGGAACAGGGTTGACACCGGGGAGCTGTTTTTT.

Only a few counts were recorded for this clone. One end of the junction varies from germline; a read error may be responsible. V gene TRBV7-2 combines with J gene TRBJ2-5; 10 nucleotides match TRBD2. Germline V gene lookup returns CDR1 SGHTA and CDR2 FQGNSA. The CDR3 sequence is 17 residues long. Here the CDR3 reads CASSLGDSGGFQGTQYF. In DNA, the CDR3 is TGTGCCAGCAGCTTAGGGGATAGCGGGGGGTTCCAAGGGACCCAGTACTTC.

J is TRBJ1-5 and V is TRBV7-3; maybe TRBD1 (6 bases). The CDR3 contains 20 residues. V was cut by 2 bases and J by 2 bases, with 25 bases left in between. Germline CDR1 is SGHTA and CDR2 is FQGTGA. The CDR3 loop is CASSLPTRGRLKGGNQPQHF. The CDR3 DNA reads as TGTGCCAGCAGCTTACCAACGAGGGGACGTCTAAAGGGGGGCAATCAGCCCCAGCATTTT.

The genes are TRBV7-6 and TRBJ2-7; D perhaps matches TRBD1 (7 bases). The CDR3 covers 14 residues. CDR1 and CDR2 from the germline V gene are SGHVS and FNYEAQ. Trimming left V 1 base short and J 4 bases short, with 11 bases between. The CDR3 is CASSLDPGGYEQYF. CDR3 coding DNA: TGTGCCAGCAGCTTAGATCCAGGGGGGTACGAGCAGTACTTC.

This rearrangement joins TRBV9 to TRBJ1-2, with TRBD1 matching 10 bases. CDR1 is SGDLS, CDR2 YYNGEE, per germline. V lost 3 bases and J lost 5; bases outside the gene matches: 7. The CDR3 length is 15 residues. CDR3 region: CASSARQGAEYGYTF. For the CDR3, the DNA is TGTGCCAGCAGCGCCAGACAGGGGGCGGAGTATGGCTACACCTTC.

This clone was seen a single time. The chain couples TRBV7-2 to TRBJ1-2; the D is unclear. CDR1 and CDR2 (germline): SGHTA, FQGNSA. This CDR3 has 11 residues. V lost 8 bases and J lost 5, with 9 bases in between. The CDR3 loop reads CASGQDYGYTF. In nucleotides, the CDR3 is TGTGCCAGCGGGCAAGATTATGGCTACACCTTC.

This clone occurred a few times. The chain has TRBV7-2 and TRBJ2-1, with TRBD1 matching over 11 bases. After removal of 0 bases from V and 12 bases from J, the junction contained 4 bases not matched to a gene. Germline V gene data show CDR1 as SGHTA and CDR2 as FQGNSA. The CDR3 has 14 amino acids. DNA of the CDR3: TGTGCCAGCAGCTTAGCAGGGACAGGGGGGAGGCAGTTCTTC. It specifies CASSLAGTGGRQFF.

The chain is built from TRBV6-5 and TRBJ1-4, with TRBD1 matching 7 bases. V dropped 2 bases and J dropped 8; count of bases not matched to a gene: 11. The germline CDR1 and CDR2 sequences are MNHEY and SVGAGI. The CDR3 runs to 16 residues. The CDR3 sequence: CASSYRGTANGEKLFF. For the CDR3, the DNA is TGTGCCAGCAGTTACAGGGGGACAGCTAACGGAGAAAAACTGTTTTTT.

J is TRBJ2-4 and V is TRBV7-2, with D perhaps matching TRBD1 (6 bases). Germline-derived CDR1 and CDR2 are SGHTA and FQGNSA. The germline V and J ends were trimmed by 3 bases and 1 base, with 19 bases remaining between them. There are 18 residues in the CDR3. The CDR3 nucleotides are TGTGCCAGCAGCTTGGCGTTGTGGGGGCCGGAGGCCAAAAACATTCAGTACTTC. Translating gives CASSLALWGPEAKNIQYF. The whole variable domain, remainder taken from reference TRBV7-2 and TRBJ2-4, is GAGVSQSPSNKVTEKGKDVELRCDPISGHTALYWYRQSLGQGLEFLIYFQGNSAPDKSGLPSDRFSAERTGGSVSTLTIQRTQQEDSAVYLCASSLALWGPEAKNIQYFGAGTRLSVL.

This chain joins TRBV7-2 and TRBJ1-2; D is possibly TRBD1 (5 bases). The CDR3 consists of 13 residues. V was pared by 6 bases and J by 6 bases, with 14 bases between. Germline CDR1 and CDR2: SGHTA and FQGNSA. CDR3: CASSPGSVDGYTF. CDR3 DNA: TGTGCCAGCAGTCCAGGGTCAGTGGATGGCTACACCTTC.

J is TRBJ1-1 and V is TRBV10-3; 8 bases match TRBD1. Per the germline V gene, CDR1 is ENHRY and CDR2 is SYGVKD. This CDR3 is built from 14 residues. V dropped 4 bases and J dropped 3; count of bases not matched to a gene: 4. This CDR3 is CAISGSTGDTEAFF. In nucleotides, the CDR3 is TGTGCCATCAGTGGTTCGACAGGGGACACTGAAGCTTTCTTT.

This clone came up a few times. The rearrangement links TRBV5-4 to TRBJ2-7; unclear D gene. CDR3 size: 16 residues. CDR1 is SGHNT, CDR2 YYREEE, per germline (reference sequence). Trimming stripped 0 bases from V and 3 bases from J, with 16 bases between. The CDR3 is CASSLALGARLYEQYF. DNA of the CDR3: TGTGCCAGCAGCTTGGCCTTGGGTGCGCGGCTCTACGAGCAGTACTTC.

The chain couples TRBV18 to TRBJ1-2; D is perhaps TRBD1 (5 bases). Germline lookup yields CDR1 KGHSH and CDR2 LQKENI. Trimming shortened V by 6 bases and J by 7 bases, and 12 bases separated the two germline ends. The CDR3 extends over 12 amino acids. The DNA for the CDR3 is TGTGCCAGCTCTCTACAGGAGGCTGGCTACACCTTC. Protein product: CASSLQEAGYTF.

The chain is built from TRBV7-9 and TRBJ2-3, with a weak D call TRBD1 (6 bases). This CDR3 is built from 17 residues. Trimming shortened V by 0 bases and J by 4 bases, and 17 bases separated the two germline ends. Germline assignment: CDR1 SEHNR and CDR2 FQNEAQ (reference sequence). The CDR3 protein is CASSLALTGFFADTQYF. In DNA form, the CDR3 reads TGTGCCAGCAGCTTAGCACTTACAGGGTTTTTTGCAGATACGCAGTATTTT.

The chain links TRBV18 to TRBJ2-3, with unresolved D. This CDR3 contains 13 residues. Between the trimmed V and J ends, which lost 0 bases and 6 bases, there was a span of 7 bases. The germline V gene has CDR1 KGHSH and CDR2 LQKENI. DNA of the CDR3: TGTGCCAGCTCACCACCGAGTTCCGATACGCAGTATTTT. Amino acids: CASSPPSSDTQYF. Full variable domain (remainder filled in from reference TRBV18 and TRBJ2-3): NAGVMQNPRHLVRRRGQEARLRCSPMKGHSHVYWYRQLPEEGLKFMVYLQKENIIDESGMPKERFSAEFPKEGPSILRIQQVVRGDSAAYFCASSPPSSDTQYFGPGTRLTVL.

This clone was seen more than once but under ten times. The identical CDR3 is also encoded by other nucleotide sequences in the sample. V usage is TRBV5-1 and J usage is TRBJ2-7; D tentatively reads TRBD1 or TRBD2 (5 bases each). Trimming pared 4 bases from V and 3 bases from J, leaving 8 bases between. CDR3 length equals 12 residues. Germline loops: CDR1 SGHRS, CDR2 YFSETQ. CDR3 amino acids: CASSRDRYEQYF. The DNA of the CDR3 is TGCGCCAGCAGCAGGGACCGCTACGAGCAGTACTTC.

This clone appeared a few times. This sequence joins TRBV7-9 and TRBJ1-4; tentative D call: TRBD1 (6 bases). The germline gives CDR1 SEHNR, CDR2 FQNEAQ (reference sequence). Trimming took 5 bases from V and 4 from J, leaving 14 bases between them. The CDR3 contains 15 residues. The CDR3 region is CASSRLQGSNEKLFF. The CDR3 DNA reads as TGTGCCAGCAGCCGCCTACAGGGTAGTAATGAAAAACTGTTTTTT.

Here the CDR3 reads CSGVGTGRIDTEAFF. As DNA, the CDR3 is TGCAGCGGGGTAGGGACAGGGAGAATCGACACTGAAGCTTTCTTT. The V call is TRBV29-1, the J call TRBJ1-1, with 9 positions matching TRBD1. The CDR3 spans 15 residues. Germline CDR1 and CDR2: SQVTM and ANQGSEA. The V gene end was trimmed by 7 bases and the J gene end by 3 bases; junction bases not matched to a gene: 12. Full variable domain (remainder filled in from reference TRBV29-1 and TRBJ1-1): SAVISQKPSRDICQRGTSLTIQCQVDSQVTMMFWYRQQPGQSLTLIATANQGSEATYESGFVIDKFPISRPNLTFSTLTVSNMSPEDSSIYLCSGVGTGRIDTEAFFGQGTRLTVV.

This clone has just a few counts. The chain joins TRBV7-3 to TRBJ2-1; 12 nucleotides align to TRBD2. The germline V gene has CDR1 SGHTA and CDR2 FQGTGA. This CDR3 is built from 16 residues. V gave up 3 bases and J gave up 7 bases; unmatched junction bases: 7. CDR3 sequence: CASSLGLAGGQNEQFF. CDR3 in DNA: TGTGCCAGCAGCTTGGGGCTAGCGGGAGGGCAGAATGAGCAGTTCTTC. Supplemented by reference TRBV7-3 and TRBJ2-1, the full variable domain reads GAGVSQTPSNKVTEKGKYVELRCDPISGHTALYWYRQSLGQGPEFLIYFQGTGAADDSGLPNDRFFAVRPEGSVSTLKIQRTERGDSAVYLCASSLGLAGGQNEQFFGPGTRLTVL.

The sample holds a few counts of this clone. The chain has TRBV9 and TRBJ2-1; D possibly corresponds to TRBD2 (5 bases). This CDR3 is 16 amino acids long. Germline CDR1 is SGDLS and CDR2 is YYNGEE. Deletions cut 0 bases from V and 2 bases from J, with 12 bases between. DNA for the CDR3: TGTGCCAGCAGCGTAGTGCCCGCCGGGGCCTACAATGAGCAGTTCTTC. Translation gives CASSVVPAGAYNEQFF.

This clone has just a few counts. The chain recombines TRBV4-3 with TRBJ1-2; D not certain. Trimming shortened V by 0 bases and J by 8 bases, and 13 bases separated the two germline ends. This CDR3 region has 14 residues. Germline loops: CDR1 LGHNA, CDR2 YSLEER. For the CDR3, the DNA is TGCGCCAGCAGCCAAGATTCACGGGTAGGGGGCTACACCTTC. It specifies CASSQDSRVGGYTF.

The chain links TRBV27 to TRBJ1-6; TRBD1 might be the D (5 bases). Trimming stripped 5 bases from V and 4 bases from J, with 18 bases between. The CDR3 consists of 17 residues. CDR1 is MNHEY, CDR2 SMNVEV, per germline (reference sequence). The CDR3 coding sequence is TGTGCCAGCAGTGACCGTCCGGGGGGAGGATATAATTCACCCCTCCACTTT. As protein: CASSDRPGGGYNSPLHF.

The chain links TRBV4-2 to TRBJ2-5; 9 nucleotides match TRBD1. This CDR3 contains 15 residues. V dropped 0 bases and J dropped 4; count of bases not matched to a gene: 3. Germline V gene lookup returns CDR1 LGHNA and CDR2 YNFKEQ. Here the CDR3 reads CASSQEGTGRETQYF. The CDR3 nucleotides are TGTGCCAGCAGCCAAGAAGGGACAGGGAGAGAGACCCAGTACTTC.

This clone was observed a handful of times. This chain uses TRBV6-5 with TRBJ1-4, with 9 positions matching TRBD1. J lost 8 bases, V lost 7 bases, and 5 bases had no gene match. The CDR3 has 13 amino acids. Germline values: CDR1 MNHEY, CDR2 SVGAGI. CDR3 in amino acids: CASKGQGREKLFF. CDR3 bases: TGTGCCAGCAAGGGACAGGGACGCGAAAAACTGTTTTTT.

The chain links TRBV7-8 to TRBJ2-1; TRBD2 agrees at 12 bases. V shed 6 bases and J 0 bases; nucleotides not matched to a gene: 9. This CDR3 has 18 amino acids. The germline CDR1 and CDR2 sequences are SGHVS and FQNEAQ. Written as DNA, the CDR3 is TGTGCCAGCAGGACGAGACTAGCGGGGGTAAGCTCCTACAATGAGCAGTTCTTC. It is translated as CASRTRLAGVSSYNEQFF.

This clone was detected only a few times. The chain recombines TRBV9 with TRBJ1-2, with D possibly TRBD1 on 6 matching bases. The CDR3 is 13 residues long. Germline CDR1 is SGDLS and CDR2 is YYNGEE. V lost 4 bases and J 6 bases, leaving 13 bases between the germline ends. CDR3 protein: CASSTRTAHGYTF. The CDR3 nucleotides are TGTGCCAGCAGCACAAGGACAGCCCATGGCTACACCTTC.

The chain employs TRBV5-4 and TRBJ2-1; TRBD2 aligns across 9 bases. Losses at the gene ends were 1 base for V and 9 bases for J; bases not matched to a gene: 5. Germline loops: CDR1 SGHNT, CDR2 YYREEE (reference sequence). The length of the CDR3 is 14 residues. The CDR3 nucleotides read TGTGCCAGCAGCTTGCGGCGGGAGGGCCCTGAGCAGTTCTTC. Protein sequence: CASSLRREGPEQFF.